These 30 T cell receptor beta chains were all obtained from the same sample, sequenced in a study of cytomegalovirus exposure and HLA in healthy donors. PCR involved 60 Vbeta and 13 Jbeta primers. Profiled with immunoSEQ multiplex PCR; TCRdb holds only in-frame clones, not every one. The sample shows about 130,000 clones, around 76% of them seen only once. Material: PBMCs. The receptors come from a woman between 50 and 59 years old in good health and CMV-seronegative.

In DNA form, the CDR3 reads TGTGCCAGTAGTATCCTCCGCGACAGGGTCTATGGCTACACCTTC. Translating gives CASSILRDRVYGYTF. The chain uses TRBV19 and TRBJ1-2; 7 nucleotides agree with TRBD1. Losses at the gene ends were 3 bases for V and 4 bases for J; bases not matched to a gene: 8. CDR3 length: 15 residues. Germline V gene sequence: CDR1 LNHDA, CDR2 SQIVND (reference sequence).

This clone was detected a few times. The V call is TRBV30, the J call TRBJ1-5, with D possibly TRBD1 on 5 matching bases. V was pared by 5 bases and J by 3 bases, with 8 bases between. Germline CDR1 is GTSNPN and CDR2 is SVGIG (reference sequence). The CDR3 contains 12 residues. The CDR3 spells CAWGGDNQPQHF. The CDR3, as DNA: TGTGCCTGGGGAGGGGACAATCAGCCCCAGCATTTT.

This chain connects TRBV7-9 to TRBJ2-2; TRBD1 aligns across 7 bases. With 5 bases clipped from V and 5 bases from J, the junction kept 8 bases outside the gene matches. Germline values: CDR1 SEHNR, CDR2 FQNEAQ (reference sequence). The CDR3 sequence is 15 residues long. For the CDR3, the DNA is TGTGCCAGCAGCCCCCCTCAGACAGGGACCGGGGAGCTGTTTTTT. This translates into CASSPPQTGTGELFF.

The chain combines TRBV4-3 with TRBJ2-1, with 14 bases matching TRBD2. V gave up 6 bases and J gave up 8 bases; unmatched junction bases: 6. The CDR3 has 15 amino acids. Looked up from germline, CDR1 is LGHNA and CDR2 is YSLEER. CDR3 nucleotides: TGCGCCAGCAGACTAGGGACTAGCGGGAGTGATGAGCAGTTCTTC. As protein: CASRLGTSGSDEQFF.

The CDR3 is CASSPQTGGLLSNTGELFF. Here the CDR3 DNA reads TGTGCCAGCAGCCCCCAAACGGGGGGACTCCTTTCGAACACCGGGGAGCTGTTTTTT. J is TRBJ2-2 and V is TRBV4-2, with 7 bases matching TRBD2. The CDR3 covers 19 residues. J lost 0 bases, V lost 4 bases, and 14 bases had no gene match. Germline CDR1 reads LGHNA; CDR2 reads YNFKEQ.

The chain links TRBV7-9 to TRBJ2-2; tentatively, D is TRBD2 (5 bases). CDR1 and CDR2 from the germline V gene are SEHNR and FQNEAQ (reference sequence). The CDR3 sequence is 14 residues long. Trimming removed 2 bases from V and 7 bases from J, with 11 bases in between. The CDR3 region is CASSLTTEGGELFF. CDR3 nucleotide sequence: TGTGCCAGCAGCTTAACCACTGAGGGCGGGGAGCTGTTTTTT.

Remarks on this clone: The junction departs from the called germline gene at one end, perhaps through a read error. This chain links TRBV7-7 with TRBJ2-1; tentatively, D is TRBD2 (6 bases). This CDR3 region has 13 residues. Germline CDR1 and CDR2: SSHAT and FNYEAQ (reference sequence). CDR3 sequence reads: CASSPGRRTEQFF. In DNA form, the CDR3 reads TGTGCTAGCAGCCCCGGGAGAAGGACTGAGCAGTTCTTC.

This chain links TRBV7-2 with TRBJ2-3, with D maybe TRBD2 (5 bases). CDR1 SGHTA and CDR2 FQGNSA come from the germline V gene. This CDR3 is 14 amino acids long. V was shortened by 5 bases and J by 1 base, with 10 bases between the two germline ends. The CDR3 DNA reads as TGTGCCAGCAGCAAACTTAGCGGCACAGATACGCAGTATTTT. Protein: CASSKLSGTDTQYF.

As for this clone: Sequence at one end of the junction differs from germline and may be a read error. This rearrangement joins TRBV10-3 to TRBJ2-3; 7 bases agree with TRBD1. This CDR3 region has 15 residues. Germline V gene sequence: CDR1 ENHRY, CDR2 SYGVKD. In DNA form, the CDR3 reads TGTGCCACCAGTCAAGGGGGCGGAAACACAGATACGCAGTATTTT. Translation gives CATSQGGGNTDTQYF.

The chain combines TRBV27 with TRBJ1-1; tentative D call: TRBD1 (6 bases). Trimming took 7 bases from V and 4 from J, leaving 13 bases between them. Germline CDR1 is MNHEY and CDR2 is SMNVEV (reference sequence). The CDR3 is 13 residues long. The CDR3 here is CASTPRGGTEAFF. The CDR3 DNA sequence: TGTGCCAGCACCCCTAGAGGGGGCACTGAAGCTTTCTTT.

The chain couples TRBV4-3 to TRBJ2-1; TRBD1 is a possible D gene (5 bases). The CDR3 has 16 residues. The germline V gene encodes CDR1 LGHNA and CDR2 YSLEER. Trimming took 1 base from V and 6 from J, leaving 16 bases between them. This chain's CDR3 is CASSQVSGASGNEQFF. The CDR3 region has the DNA TGCGCCAGCAGCCAAGTAAGTGGGGCTTCTGGCAATGAGCAGTTCTTC.

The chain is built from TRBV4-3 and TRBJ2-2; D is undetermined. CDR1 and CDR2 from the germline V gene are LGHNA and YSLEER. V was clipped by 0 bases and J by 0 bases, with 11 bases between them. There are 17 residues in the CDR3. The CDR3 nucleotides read TGCGCCAGCAGCCAAGAAGGAACAAGCGCGAACACCGGGGAGCTGTTTTTT. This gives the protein CASSQEGTSANTGELFF.

As DNA, the CDR3 is TGCGCCAGCAGCCAAACCGGGACAGGGCTCAATGAGCAGTTCTTC. It specifies CASSQTGTGLNEQFF. This rearrangement joins TRBV4-3 to TRBJ2-1; 9 positions match TRBD1. Trimming removed 2 bases from V and 6 bases from J; junction bases left unmatched: 5. The CDR3 totals 15 residues. Germline assignment: CDR1 LGHNA and CDR2 YSLEER.

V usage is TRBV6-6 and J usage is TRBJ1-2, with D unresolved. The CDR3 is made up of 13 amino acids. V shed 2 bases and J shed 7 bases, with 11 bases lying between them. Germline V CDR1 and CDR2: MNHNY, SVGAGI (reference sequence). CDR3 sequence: CASSYDSLSGYTF. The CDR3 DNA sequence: TGTGCCAGCAGTTACGACTCCTTGTCTGGCTACACCTTC.

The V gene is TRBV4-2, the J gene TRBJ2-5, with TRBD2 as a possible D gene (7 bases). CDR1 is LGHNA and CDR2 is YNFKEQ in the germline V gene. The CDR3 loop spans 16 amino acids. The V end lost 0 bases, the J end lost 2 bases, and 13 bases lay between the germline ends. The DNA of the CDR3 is TGTGCCAGCAGCCAAGATAGGGGGGAGGGGCAAGAGACCCAGTACTTC. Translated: CASSQDRGEGQETQYF.

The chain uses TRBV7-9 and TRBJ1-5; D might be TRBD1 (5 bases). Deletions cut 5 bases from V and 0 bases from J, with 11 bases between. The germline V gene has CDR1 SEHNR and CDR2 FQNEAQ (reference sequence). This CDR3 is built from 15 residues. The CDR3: CASSATGSSNQPQHF. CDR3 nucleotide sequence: TGTGCCAGCAGCGCTACAGGTAGTAGCAATCAGCCCCAGCATTTT.

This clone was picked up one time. The CDR3 spells CASSESGANVLTF. DNA of the CDR3: TGTGCCAGCAGTGAGTCGGGGGCCAACGTCCTGACTTTC. This chain uses TRBV6-4 with TRBJ2-6; D remains ambiguous. V shed 3 bases and J shed 4 bases, with 4 bases lying between them. Germline CDR1 MRHNA, CDR2 SNTAGT. The CDR3 is 13 residues long.

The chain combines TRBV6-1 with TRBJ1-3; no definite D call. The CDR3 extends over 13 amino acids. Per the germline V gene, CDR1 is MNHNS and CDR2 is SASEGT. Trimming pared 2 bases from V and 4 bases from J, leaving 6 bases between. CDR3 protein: CASSESRGNTIYF. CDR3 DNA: TGTGCCAGCAGTGAAAGCAGGGGAAACACCATATATTTT.

DNA for the CDR3: TGTGCCAGTAGTACCACTACTAGCGGGAGCGCCTACGAGCAGTACTTC. Protein product: CASSTTTSGSAYEQYF. This sequence joins TRBV19 and TRBJ2-7; 11 bases fit TRBD2. Losses at the gene ends were 4 bases for V and 2 bases for J; bases not matched to a gene: 7. Germline CDR1 is LNHDA and CDR2 is SQIVND (reference sequence). The CDR3 spans 16 residues. The full variable domain, completed using reference TRBV19 and TRBJ2-7, is DGGITQSPKYLFRKEGQNVTLSCEQNLNHDAMYWYRQDPGQGLRLIYYSQIVNDFQKGDIAEGYSVSREKKESFPLTVTSAQKNPTAFYLCASSTTTSGSAYEQYFGPGTRLTVT.

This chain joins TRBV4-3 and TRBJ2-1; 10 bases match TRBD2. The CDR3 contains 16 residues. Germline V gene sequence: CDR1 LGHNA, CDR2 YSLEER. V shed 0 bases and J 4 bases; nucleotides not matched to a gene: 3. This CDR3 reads CASSQDLAGAYNEQFF. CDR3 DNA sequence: TGCGCCAGCAGCCAAGATCTAGCGGGAGCGTACAATGAGCAGTTCTTC.

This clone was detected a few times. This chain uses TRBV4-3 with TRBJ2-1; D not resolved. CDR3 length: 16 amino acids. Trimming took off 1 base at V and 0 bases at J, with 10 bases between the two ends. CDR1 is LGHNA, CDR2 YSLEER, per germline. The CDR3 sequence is CASSQGNGFSYNEQFF. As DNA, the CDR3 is TGCGCCAGCAGCCAAGGAAACGGGTTCTCCTACAATGAGCAGTTCTTC.

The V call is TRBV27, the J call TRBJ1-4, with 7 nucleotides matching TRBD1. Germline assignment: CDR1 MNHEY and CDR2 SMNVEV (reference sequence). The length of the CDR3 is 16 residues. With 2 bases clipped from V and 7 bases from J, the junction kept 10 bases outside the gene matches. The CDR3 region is CASSLEGGTAPEKLFF. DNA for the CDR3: TGTGCCAGCAGTTTAGAAGGGGGGACAGCTCCTGAAAAACTGTTTTTT.

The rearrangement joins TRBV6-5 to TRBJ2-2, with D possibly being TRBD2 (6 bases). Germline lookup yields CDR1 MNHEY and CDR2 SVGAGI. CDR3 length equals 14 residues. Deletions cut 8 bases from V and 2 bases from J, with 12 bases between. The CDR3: CASLGTLNTGELFF. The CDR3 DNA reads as TGTGCCAGCCTCGGGACTCTTAACACCGGGGAGCTGTTTTTT.

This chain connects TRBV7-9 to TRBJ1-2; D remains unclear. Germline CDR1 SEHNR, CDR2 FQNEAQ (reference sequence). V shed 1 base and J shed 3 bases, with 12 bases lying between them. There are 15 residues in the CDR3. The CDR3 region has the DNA TGTGCCAGCAGCTTAGGAGGAGGAGATGACTATGGCTACACCTTC. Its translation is CASSLGGGDDYGYTF.

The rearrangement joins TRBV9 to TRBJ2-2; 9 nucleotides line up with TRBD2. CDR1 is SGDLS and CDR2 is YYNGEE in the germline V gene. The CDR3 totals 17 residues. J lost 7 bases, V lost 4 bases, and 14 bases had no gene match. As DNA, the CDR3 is TGTGCCAGCAGCCGCGACCATAGCGGGAGAAGGGGCGGGGAGCTGTTTTTT. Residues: CASSRDHSGRRGGELFF. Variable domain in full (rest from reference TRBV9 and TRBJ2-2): DSGVTQTPKHLITATGQRVTLRCSPRSGDLSVYWYQQSLDQGLQFLIQYYNGEERAKGNILERFSAQQFPDLHSELNLSSLELGDSALYFCASSRDHSGRRGGELFFGEGSRLTVL.

The CDR3 here is CASSPGLKQGEGANVLTF. The CDR3 DNA reads TGTGCCAGCAGCCCCGGCCTTAAGCAGGGGGAAGGGGCCAACGTCCTGACTTTC. V and J are TRBV7-3 and TRBJ2-6; 7 nucleotides match TRBD1. The CDR3 runs 18 residues. Germline CDR1 SGHTA, CDR2 FQGTGA. V lost 5 bases, J lost 4 bases, and 14 bases stayed unmatched.

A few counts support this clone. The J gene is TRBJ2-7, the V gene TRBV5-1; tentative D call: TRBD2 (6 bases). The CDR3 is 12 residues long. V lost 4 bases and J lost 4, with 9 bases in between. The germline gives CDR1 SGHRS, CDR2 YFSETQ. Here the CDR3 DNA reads TGCGCCAGCAGCCCGGGACTTTACGAGCAGTACGTC. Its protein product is CASSPGLYEQYV.

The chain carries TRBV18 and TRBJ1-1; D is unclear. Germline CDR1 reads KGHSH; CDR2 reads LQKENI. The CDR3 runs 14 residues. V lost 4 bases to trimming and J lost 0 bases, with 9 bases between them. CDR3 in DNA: TGTGCCAGCTCACAACGCACAGTGAACACTGAAGCTTTCTTT. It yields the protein CASSQRTVNTEAFF. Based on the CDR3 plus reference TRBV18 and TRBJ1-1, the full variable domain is NAGVMQNPRHLVRRRGQEARLRCSPMKGHSHVYWYRQLPEEGLKFMVYLQKENIIDESGMPKERFSAEFPKEGPSILRIQQVVRGDSAAYFCASSQRTVNTEAFFGQGTRLTVV.

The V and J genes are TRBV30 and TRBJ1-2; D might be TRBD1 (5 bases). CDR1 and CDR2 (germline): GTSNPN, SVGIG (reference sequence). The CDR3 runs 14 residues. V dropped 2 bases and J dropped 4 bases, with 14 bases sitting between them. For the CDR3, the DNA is TGTGCCTGGAGTCCGACTGACAGCACCTATGGCTACACCTTC. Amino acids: CAWSPTDSTYGYTF.

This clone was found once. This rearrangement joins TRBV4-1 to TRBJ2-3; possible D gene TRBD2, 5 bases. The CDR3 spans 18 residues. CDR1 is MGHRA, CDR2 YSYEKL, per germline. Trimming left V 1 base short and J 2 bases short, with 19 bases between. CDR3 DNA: TGCGCCAGCAGCCAAGGGGGATACAGCGGCGCCCTCACAGATACGCAGTATTTT. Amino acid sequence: CASSQGGYSGALTDTQYF.